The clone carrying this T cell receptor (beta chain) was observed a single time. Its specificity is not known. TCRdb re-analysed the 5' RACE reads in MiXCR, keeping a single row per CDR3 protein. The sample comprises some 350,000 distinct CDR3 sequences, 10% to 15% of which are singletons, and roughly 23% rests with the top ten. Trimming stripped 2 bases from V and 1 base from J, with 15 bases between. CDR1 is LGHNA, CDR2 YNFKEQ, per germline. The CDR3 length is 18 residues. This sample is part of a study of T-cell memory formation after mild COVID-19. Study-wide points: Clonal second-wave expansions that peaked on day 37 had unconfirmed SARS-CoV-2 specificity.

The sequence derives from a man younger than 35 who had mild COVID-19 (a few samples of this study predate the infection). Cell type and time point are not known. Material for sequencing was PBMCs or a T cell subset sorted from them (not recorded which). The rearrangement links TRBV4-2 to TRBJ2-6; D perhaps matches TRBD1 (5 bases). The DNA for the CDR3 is TGTGCCAGCAGCCAAAAAGGGGTTGGGGCTTCTGGGGCCAACGTCCTGACTTTC. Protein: CASSQKGVGASGANVLTF.